Presented here are 27 T cell receptor beta chains from one specimen sequenced in a study of graft-versus-host responses after intestinal transplantation. TCRdb keeps only in-frame clones here, not all; method: immunoSEQ multiplex PCR. The repertoire consists of roughly 100,000 clones, with 93% occurring once and the leading ten covering approximately 1.2%. The antigens these receptors bind are not known. The sequenced sample was unstimulated CD8+ T cells sorted from spleen or lymph node cells, obtained before intestinal transplant. These TCRs come from a human donor who received an intestinal transplant.

This chain joins TRBV7-9 and TRBJ2-3; a possible D gene is TRBD1 (5 bases). V lost 5 bases to trimming and J lost 6 bases, with 12 bases between them. The CDR3 length is 13 residues. The germline CDR1 and CDR2 sequences are SEHNR and FQNEAQ (reference sequence). CDR3 protein: CASSLYRIDTQYF. The CDR3, as DNA: TGTGCCAGCAGCCTCTACAGGATTGATACGCAGTATTTT.

This chain uses TRBV18 with TRBJ2-3; D is undetermined. V lost 3 bases to trimming and J lost 4 bases, with 17 bases between them. Looked up from germline, CDR1 is KGHSH and CDR2 is LQKENI. The CDR3 has 16 amino acids. The CDR3 loop is CASSPLRGTDPDTQYF. CDR3 DNA sequence: TGTGCCAGCTCACCCTTAAGAGGTACAGACCCAGATACGCAGTATTTT.

The genes are TRBV6-5 and TRBJ2-1, with TRBD2 matching over 7 bases. The V segment lost 8 bases and the J segment 9 bases; nucleotides outside the gene matches: 7. The CDR3 spans 12 residues. The V gene's germline CDR1 is MNHEY and CDR2 SVGAGI. CDR3 coding DNA: TGTGCCAGCCTTTCGGGGGGTTCTGAGCAGTTCTTC. This translates into CASLSGGSEQFF.

This clone was seen a single time. The chain recombines TRBV6-6 with TRBJ2-3, with TRBD2 matching over 7 bases. The CDR3 is 16 amino acids. The germline CDR1 and CDR2 sequences are MNHNY and SVGAGI (reference sequence). V dropped 5 bases and J dropped 2; count of bases not matched to a gene: 10. The CDR3 reads CASSPSPGTTTDTQYF. In nucleotides, the CDR3 is TGTGCCAGCAGTCCCAGCCCGGGGACTACCACAGATACGCAGTATTTT.

This chain uses TRBV19 with TRBJ2-3; TRBD2 aligns across 7 bases. The CDR3 spans 17 residues. From germline, CDR1 is LNHDA and CDR2 SQIVND (reference sequence). The V segment lost 3 bases and the J segment 3 bases; nucleotides outside the gene matches: 12. The CDR3 sequence: CASSMDHDGGWTDTQYF. The CDR3 DNA sequence: TGTGCCAGTAGTATGGACCATGACGGGGGGTGGACAGATACGCAGTATTTT.

This chain links TRBV4-1 with TRBJ2-5; D is ambiguous. Germline CDR1 MGHRA, CDR2 YSYEKL. The CDR3 loop spans 13 amino acids. The ends were cut back, 4 bases at V and 5 bases at J, with 11 bases in the middle. The CDR3 here is CASSPLGKETQYF. CDR3 in DNA: TGCGCCAGCAGCCCACTTGGGAAGGAGACCCAGTACTTC.

This chain connects TRBV4-2 to TRBJ2-4, with D possibly being TRBD2 (6 bases). Germline V lookup: CDR1 LGHNA, CDR2 YNFKEQ. V was pared by 0 bases and J by 8 bases, with 23 bases between. The CDR3 consists of 18 residues. The CDR3 reads CASSQEGPGRGLKDIQYF. CDR3 sequence (DNA): TGTGCCAGCAGCCAAGAGGGACCGGGACGGGGGTTGAAGGACATTCAGTACTTC.

V usage is TRBV5-1 and J usage is TRBJ1-2, with 7 bases lining up with TRBD1. V shed 0 bases and J 5 bases; nucleotides not matched to a gene: 4. The CDR3 totals 14 residues. Germline V lookup: CDR1 SGHRS, CDR2 YFSETQ. In DNA, the CDR3 is TGCGCCAGCAGCTTGGGACAGGGCCATTATGGCTACACCTTC. As protein: CASSLGQGHYGYTF.

J is TRBJ2-5 and V is TRBV5-6; 9 nucleotides align to TRBD1. The length of the CDR3 is 15 residues. V lost 0 bases to trimming and J lost 5 bases; unmatched junction nucleotides: 5. Germline lookup yields CDR1 SGHDT and CDR2 YYEEEE. As DNA, the CDR3 is TGTGCCAGCAGCTTGGTGGACAGGGGATGGGAGACCCAGTACTTC. This encodes CASSLVDRGWETQYF.

V gene TRBV30 combines with J gene TRBJ1-5, with TRBD1 as a possible D gene (5 bases). This CDR3 contains 13 residues. CDR1 GTSNPN and CDR2 SVGIG come from the germline V gene (reference sequence). V shed 1 base and J shed 8 bases, with 12 bases lying between them. For the CDR3, the DNA is TGTGCCTGGAGTGCCAGGGCAGCAGAGCCCCAGCATTTT. Encoded protein: CAWSARAAEPQHF.

The chain couples TRBV6-5 to TRBJ2-2; no firm D call. The ends were cut back, 0 bases at V and 9 bases at J, with 8 bases in the middle. Germline CDR1 and CDR2: MNHEY and SVGAGI. The length of the CDR3 is 13 residues. CDR3 DNA sequence: TGTGCCAGCAGTTACTCTTCCCGCCGGGAGCTGTTTTTT. Encoded protein: CASSYSSRRELFF.

The chain carries TRBV7-8 and TRBJ1-3, with TRBD1 matching over 10 bases. Germline V lookup: CDR1 SGHVS, CDR2 FQNEAQ. The length of the CDR3 is 18 residues. The V gene end was trimmed by 5 bases and the J gene end by 1 base; junction bases not matched to a gene: 11. CDR3 in amino acids: CASSTARRTGGSGNTIYF. DNA of the CDR3: TGTGCCAGCAGCACAGCCCGGCGGACAGGGGGTTCTGGAAACACCATATATTTT.

This clone was found a few times. This chain links TRBV19 with TRBJ2-6; the D gene is possibly TRBD2 (5 bases). V lost 8 bases and J lost 3, with 11 bases in between. This CDR3 comprises 14 residues. Germline loops: CDR1 LNHDA, CDR2 SQIVND (reference sequence). CDR3 sequence: CASGSRVGANVLTF. DNA of the CDR3: TGTGCCAGTGGGTCGCGGGTTGGGGCCAACGTCCTGACTTTC.

The chain uses TRBV2 and TRBJ2-5; D possibly uses TRBD1 or TRBD2 (5 bases each). The CDR3 has 13 residues. V shed 1 base and J shed 5 bases, with 8 bases lying between them. The V gene's germline CDR1 is SNHLY and CDR2 FYNNEI. CDR3 protein: CASSEGDVETQYF. The CDR3 nucleotides are TGTGCCAGCAGTGAAGGGGACGTGGAGACCCAGTACTTC.

The V call is TRBV7-9, the J call TRBJ2-1; the match to TRBD2 covers 9 bases. CDR1 is SEHNR, CDR2 FQNEAQ, per germline (reference sequence). J lost 7 bases, V lost 6 bases, and 4 bases had no gene match. This CDR3 region has 13 residues. The CDR3 sequence is CASSPAGGNEQFF. The CDR3 nucleotides are TGTGCCAGCAGTCCAGCGGGGGGAAATGAGCAGTTCTTC.

This clone appeared once. CDR3 loop: CASSSLAGIPEQYF. Written as DNA, the CDR3 is TGTGCCAGCAGCTCACTAGCGGGGATACCCGAGCAGTACTTC. The chain has TRBV2 and TRBJ2-7; 10 bases fit TRBD2. Trimming at V came to 6 bases and at J to 6 bases, leaving 8 bases not matched to a gene. The V gene's germline CDR1 is SNHLY and CDR2 FYNNEI. The CDR3 runs 14 residues.

The chain is built from TRBV30 and TRBJ2-1, with D possibly TRBD2 on 5 matching bases. Trimming took off 5 bases at V and 5 bases at J, with 10 bases between the two ends. Germline V gives CDR1 GTSNPN, CDR2 SVGIG (reference sequence). This CDR3 region has 12 residues. CDR3 region: CAWVGGHNEQFF. In DNA, the CDR3 is TGTGCCTGGGTAGGAGGTCACAATGAGCAGTTCTTC.

CDR3 bases: TGTGCCATCAGTGAGGAGGGACAGGGAGACTACGAGCAGTACTTC. Translation: CAISEEGQGDYEQYF. The chain carries TRBV10-3 and TRBJ2-7; 9 bases agree with TRBD1. V was pared by 2 bases and J by 3 bases, with 5 bases of the junction left unmatched. Germline loops: CDR1 ENHRY, CDR2 SYGVKD. This CDR3 is 15 amino acids long.

The genes are TRBV7-9 and TRBJ2-7; no clear D gene. This CDR3 is 13 amino acids long. Germline CDR1 reads SEHNR; CDR2 reads FQNEAQ (reference sequence). V was trimmed by 3 bases and J by 6 bases, leaving 12 bases between them. Written as DNA, the CDR3 is TGTGCCAGCAGCTTCATTCAGCTTCGCGAGCAGTACTTC. Protein: CASSFIQLREQYF.

V gene TRBV27 combines with J gene TRBJ1-3; D possibly corresponds to TRBD1 (5 bases). With 0 bases removed from V and 6 bases from J, the gap between germline ends came to 12 bases. Per the germline V gene, CDR1 is MNHEY and CDR2 is SMNVEV (reference sequence). The CDR3 runs to 15 residues. This CDR3 is CASSLSNRGPNTIYF. CDR3 DNA sequence: TGTGCCAGCAGTTTATCTAATAGGGGTCCAAACACCATATATTTT.

This chain connects TRBV11-1 to TRBJ2-2, with 9 bases aligning to TRBD1. V lost 4 bases, J lost 4 bases, and 16 bases stayed unmatched. CDR1 is SGHAT and CDR2 is FQDESV in the germline V gene (reference sequence). The length of the CDR3 is 19 residues. This chain's CDR3 is CASSSPRGQGRGATGELFF. In DNA form, the CDR3 reads TGTGCCAGCAGCTCGCCTAGGGGACAGGGAAGAGGGGCCACCGGGGAGCTGTTTTTT.

This sequence joins TRBV27 and TRBJ2-7; the D gene is possibly TRBD2 (6 bases). The V end lost 5 bases, the J end lost 1 base, and 12 bases lay between the germline ends. CDR1 is MNHEY and CDR2 is SMNVEV in the germline V gene (reference sequence). CDR3 length equals 14 residues. CDR3 residues: CASSPTRGSYEQYF. The DNA for the CDR3 is TGTGCCAGCAGTCCAACGCGGGGTTCCTACGAGCAGTACTTC.

The V call is TRBV7-7, the J call TRBJ2-3; TRBD1 is a possible D gene (5 bases). V gave up 8 bases and J gave up 3 bases, with 15 bases separating them. Germline-derived CDR1 and CDR2 are SSHAT and FNYEAQ (reference sequence). The CDR3 length is 14 residues. The CDR3 loop is CASSPDRSTDTQYF. Here the CDR3 DNA reads TGTGCCAGCTCCCCCGACAGATCGACAGATACGCAGTATTTT.

The table lists this clone with a few counts. The chain combines TRBV28 with TRBJ2-7, with D hard to call. V lost 2 bases, J lost 2 bases, and 7 bases lay in between. This CDR3 comprises 13 residues. Germline V lookup: CDR1 MDHEN, CDR2 SYDVKM. The CDR3 region is CASSLPDAYEQYF. Written as DNA, the CDR3 is TGTGCCAGCAGTTTACCGGATGCCTACGAGCAGTACTTC.

The chain is built from TRBV4-1 and TRBJ2-5; unclear D gene. Trimming took 3 bases from V and 5 from J, leaving 4 bases between them. CDR3 length: 11 amino acids. The germline CDR1 and CDR2 sequences are MGHRA and YSYEKL. In DNA form, the CDR3 reads TGCGCCAGCAGCCACGGGGAGACCCAGTACTTC. This translates into CASSHGETQYF.

This sequence joins TRBV7-9 and TRBJ1-4; D unclear. The germline CDR1 and CDR2 sequences are SEHNR and FQNEAQ (reference sequence). Trimming took off 1 base at V and 8 bases at J, with 17 bases between the two ends. This CDR3 comprises 16 residues. CDR3 sequence (DNA): TGTGCCAGCAGCTTAGTAGGCGGAGGTGGAGGCGAAAAACTGTTTTTT. Translating it yields CASSLVGGGGGEKLFF. Combining the CDR3 with reference TRBV7-9 and TRBJ1-4 gives the whole variable domain DTGVSQNPRHKITKRGQNVTFRCDPISEHNRLYWYRQTLGQGPEFLTYFQNEAQLEKSRLLSDRFSAERPKGSFSTLEIQRTEQGDSAMYLCASSLVGGGGGEKLFFGSGTQLSVL.

The J gene is TRBJ1-1, the V gene TRBV15; the D gene is possibly TRBD1 (5 bases). CDR1 is LNHNV and CDR2 is YYDKDF in the germline V gene (reference sequence). V lost 3 bases and J 1 base, leaving 9 bases between the germline ends. The CDR3 is 14 amino acids. CDR3 region: CATSRDNWNTEAFF. The CDR3 coding sequence is TGTGCCACCAGCAGGGACAACTGGAACACTGAAGCTTTCTTT.